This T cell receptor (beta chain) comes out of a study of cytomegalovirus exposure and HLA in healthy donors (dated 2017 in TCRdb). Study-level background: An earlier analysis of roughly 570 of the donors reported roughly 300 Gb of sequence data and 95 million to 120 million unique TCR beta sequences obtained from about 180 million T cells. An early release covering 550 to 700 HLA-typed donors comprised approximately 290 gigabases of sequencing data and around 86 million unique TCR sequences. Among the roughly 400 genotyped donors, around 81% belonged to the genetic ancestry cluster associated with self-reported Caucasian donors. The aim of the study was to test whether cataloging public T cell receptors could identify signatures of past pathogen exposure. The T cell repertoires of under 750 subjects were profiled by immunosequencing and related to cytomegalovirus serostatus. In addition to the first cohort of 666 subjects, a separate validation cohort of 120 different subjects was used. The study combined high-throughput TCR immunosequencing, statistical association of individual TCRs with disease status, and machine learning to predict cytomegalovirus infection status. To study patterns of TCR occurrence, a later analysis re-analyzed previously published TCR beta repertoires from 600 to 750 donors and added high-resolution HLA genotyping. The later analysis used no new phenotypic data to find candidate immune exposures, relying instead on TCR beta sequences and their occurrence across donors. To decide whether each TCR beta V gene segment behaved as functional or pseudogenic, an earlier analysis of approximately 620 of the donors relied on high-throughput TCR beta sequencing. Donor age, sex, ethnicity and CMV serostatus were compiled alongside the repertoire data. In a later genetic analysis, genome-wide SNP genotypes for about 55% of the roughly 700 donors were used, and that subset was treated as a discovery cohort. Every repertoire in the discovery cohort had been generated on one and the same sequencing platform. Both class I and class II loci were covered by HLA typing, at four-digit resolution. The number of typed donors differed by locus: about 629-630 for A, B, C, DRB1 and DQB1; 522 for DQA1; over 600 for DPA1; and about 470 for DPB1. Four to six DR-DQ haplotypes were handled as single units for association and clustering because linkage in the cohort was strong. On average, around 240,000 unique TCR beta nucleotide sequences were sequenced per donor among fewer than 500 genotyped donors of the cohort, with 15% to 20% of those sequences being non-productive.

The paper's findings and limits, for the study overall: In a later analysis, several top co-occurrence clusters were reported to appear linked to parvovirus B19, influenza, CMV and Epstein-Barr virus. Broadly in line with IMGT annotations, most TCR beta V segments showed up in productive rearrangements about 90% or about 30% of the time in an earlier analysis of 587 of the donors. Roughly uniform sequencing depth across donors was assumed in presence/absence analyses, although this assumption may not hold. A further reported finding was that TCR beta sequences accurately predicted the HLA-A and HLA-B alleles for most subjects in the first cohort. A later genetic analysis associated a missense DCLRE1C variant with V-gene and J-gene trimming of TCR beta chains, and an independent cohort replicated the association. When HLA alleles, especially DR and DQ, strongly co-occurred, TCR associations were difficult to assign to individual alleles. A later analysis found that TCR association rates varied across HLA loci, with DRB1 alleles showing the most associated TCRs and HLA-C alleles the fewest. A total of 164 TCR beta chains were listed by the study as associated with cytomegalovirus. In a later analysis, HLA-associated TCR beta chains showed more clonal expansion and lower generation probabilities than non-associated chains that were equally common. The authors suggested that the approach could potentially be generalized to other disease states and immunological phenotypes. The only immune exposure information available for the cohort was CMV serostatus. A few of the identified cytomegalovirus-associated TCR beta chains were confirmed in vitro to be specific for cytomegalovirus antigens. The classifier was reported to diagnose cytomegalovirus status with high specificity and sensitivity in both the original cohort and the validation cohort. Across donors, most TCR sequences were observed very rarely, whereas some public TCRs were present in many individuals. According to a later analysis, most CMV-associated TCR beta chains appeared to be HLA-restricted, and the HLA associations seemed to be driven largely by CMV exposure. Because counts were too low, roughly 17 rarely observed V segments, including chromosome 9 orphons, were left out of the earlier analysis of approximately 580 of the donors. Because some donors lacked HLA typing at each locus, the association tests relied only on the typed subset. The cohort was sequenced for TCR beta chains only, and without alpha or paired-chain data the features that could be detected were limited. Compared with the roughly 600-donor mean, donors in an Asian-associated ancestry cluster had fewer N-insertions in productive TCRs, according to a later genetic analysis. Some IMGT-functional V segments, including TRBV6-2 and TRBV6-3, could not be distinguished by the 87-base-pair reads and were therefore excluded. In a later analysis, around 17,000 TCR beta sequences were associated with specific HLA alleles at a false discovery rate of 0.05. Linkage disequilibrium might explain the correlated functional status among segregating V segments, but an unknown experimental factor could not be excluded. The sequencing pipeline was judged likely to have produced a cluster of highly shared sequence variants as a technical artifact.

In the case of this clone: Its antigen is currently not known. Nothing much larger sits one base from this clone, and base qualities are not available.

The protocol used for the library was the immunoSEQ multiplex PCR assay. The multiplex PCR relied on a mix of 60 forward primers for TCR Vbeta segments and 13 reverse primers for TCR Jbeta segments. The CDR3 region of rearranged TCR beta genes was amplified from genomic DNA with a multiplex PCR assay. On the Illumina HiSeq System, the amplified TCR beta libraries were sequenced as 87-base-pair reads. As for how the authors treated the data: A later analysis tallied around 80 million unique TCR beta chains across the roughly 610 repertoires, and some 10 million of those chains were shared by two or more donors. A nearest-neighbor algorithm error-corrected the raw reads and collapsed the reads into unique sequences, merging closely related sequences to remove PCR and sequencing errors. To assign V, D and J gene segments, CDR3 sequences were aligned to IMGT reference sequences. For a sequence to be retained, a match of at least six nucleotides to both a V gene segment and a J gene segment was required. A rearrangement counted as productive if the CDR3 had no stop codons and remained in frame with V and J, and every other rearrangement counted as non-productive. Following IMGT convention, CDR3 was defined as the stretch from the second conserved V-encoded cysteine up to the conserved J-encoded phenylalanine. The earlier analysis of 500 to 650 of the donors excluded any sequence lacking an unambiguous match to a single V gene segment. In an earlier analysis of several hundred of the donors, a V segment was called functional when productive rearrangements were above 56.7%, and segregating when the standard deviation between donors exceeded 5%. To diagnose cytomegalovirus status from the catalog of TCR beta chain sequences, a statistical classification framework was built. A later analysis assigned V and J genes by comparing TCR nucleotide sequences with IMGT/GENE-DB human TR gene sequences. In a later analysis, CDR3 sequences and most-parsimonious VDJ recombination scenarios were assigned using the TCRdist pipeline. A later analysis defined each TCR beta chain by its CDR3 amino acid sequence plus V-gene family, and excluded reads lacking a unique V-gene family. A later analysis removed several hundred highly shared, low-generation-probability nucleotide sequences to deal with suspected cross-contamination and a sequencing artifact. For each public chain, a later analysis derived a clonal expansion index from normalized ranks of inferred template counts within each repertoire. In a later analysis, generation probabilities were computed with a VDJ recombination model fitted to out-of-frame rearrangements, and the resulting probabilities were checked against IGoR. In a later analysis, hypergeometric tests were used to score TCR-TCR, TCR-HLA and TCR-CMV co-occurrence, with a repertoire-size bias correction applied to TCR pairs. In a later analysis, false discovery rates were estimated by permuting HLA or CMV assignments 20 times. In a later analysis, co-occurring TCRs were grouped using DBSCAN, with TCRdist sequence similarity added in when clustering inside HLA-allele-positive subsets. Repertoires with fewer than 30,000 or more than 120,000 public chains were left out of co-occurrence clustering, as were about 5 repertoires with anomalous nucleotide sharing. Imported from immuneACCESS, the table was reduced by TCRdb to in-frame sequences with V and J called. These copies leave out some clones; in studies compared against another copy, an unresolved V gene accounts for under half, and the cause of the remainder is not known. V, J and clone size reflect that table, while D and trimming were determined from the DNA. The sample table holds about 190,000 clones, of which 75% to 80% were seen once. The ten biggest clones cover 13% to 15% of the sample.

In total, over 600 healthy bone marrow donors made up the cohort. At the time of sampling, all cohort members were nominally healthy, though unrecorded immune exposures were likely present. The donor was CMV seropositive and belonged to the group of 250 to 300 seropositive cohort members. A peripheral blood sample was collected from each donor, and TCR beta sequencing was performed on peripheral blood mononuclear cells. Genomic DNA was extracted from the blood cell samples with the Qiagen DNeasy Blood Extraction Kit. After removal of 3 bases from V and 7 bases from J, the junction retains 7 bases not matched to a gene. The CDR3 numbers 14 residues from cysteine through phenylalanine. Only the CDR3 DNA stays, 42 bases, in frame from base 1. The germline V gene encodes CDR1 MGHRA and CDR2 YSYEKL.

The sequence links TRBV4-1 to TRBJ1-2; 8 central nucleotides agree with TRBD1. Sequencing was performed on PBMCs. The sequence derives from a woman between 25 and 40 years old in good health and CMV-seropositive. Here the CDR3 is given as CASSQTSGGFGYTF. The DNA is TGCGCCAGCAGCCAGACCTCAGGGGGCTTTGGCTACACCTTC.